These 9 T cell receptor beta chains originate from one sample sequenced in a study of OX40 agonist ivuxolimab in advanced cancers. TCRdb keeps only in-frame clones here, not all; method: immunoSEQ multiplex PCR. The profile shows 94,000 or so clones, approximately 80% of them singletons. Sample: CD4+ or CD8+ T cells sorted from blood, taken in a trial of the OX40 agonist ivuxolimab. The origin of the receptors is an adult with an advanced solid tumor such as melanoma, head and neck, liver or kidney cancer.

V is TRBV5-6 and J is TRBJ1-2; D remains unclear. The CDR3 sequence is 16 residues long. Germline CDR1 and CDR2: SGHDT and YYEEEE. Trimming left V 1 base short and J 5 bases short, with 18 bases between. DNA of the CDR3: TGTGCCAGCAGCTTGCTAGAGGCCTCGGGAGTTTATGGCTACACCTTC. It yields the protein CASSLLEASGVYGYTF.

The chain recombines TRBV7-2 with TRBJ2-1; tentatively, D is TRBD1 (6 bases). V shed 5 bases and J shed 9 bases, with 11 bases lying between them. Germline V lookup: CDR1 SGHTA, CDR2 FQGNSA. The CDR3 length is 12 residues. The CDR3 protein is CASSRQGFEQFF. DNA for the CDR3: TGTGCCAGCAGCCGCCAGGGGTTTGAGCAGTTCTTC.

The rearrangement links TRBV11-2 to TRBJ1-5; D is perhaps TRBD1 (5 bases). The length of the CDR3 is 16 residues. Between the trimmed V and J ends, which lost 4 bases and 3 bases, there was a span of 16 bases. Germline values: CDR1 SGHAT, CDR2 FQNNGV. The CDR3 protein is CASSSRGEGHNQPQHF. Written as DNA, the CDR3 is TGTGCCAGCAGCTCCAGAGGGGAGGGGCACAATCAGCCCCAGCATTTT.

The V call is TRBV29-1, the J call TRBJ2-5; 11 positions agree with TRBD1. The J segment lost 7 bases and the V segment lost 7 bases, leaving 11 bases of the junction unmatched. The CDR3 is 14 amino acids. Germline CDR1 reads SQVTM; CDR2 reads ANQGSEA. The CDR3 loop reads CSEGTGGILGTQYF. As DNA, the CDR3 is TGCAGCGAGGGGACAGGGGGGATTCTGGGGACCCAGTACTTC.

The V call is TRBV21-1, the J call TRBJ2-1. TRBV21-1 is reported as a pseudogene. The CDR3 is 19 amino acids. CDR3 DNA: TGTGCCAGCAGCAAAGTTATCAAAGTCGGACCGATAAAATACAATGAGCAGTTCTTC. The encoded protein is CASSKVIKVGPIKYNEQFF.

The chain uses TRBV19 and TRBJ2-6, with D hard to call. Germline values: CDR1 LNHDA, CDR2 SQIVND (reference sequence). Trimming removed 5 bases from V and 0 bases from J, with 8 bases in between. The CDR3 contains 15 residues. The CDR3 nucleotides are TGTGCCAGTAGTGACGAAGTCTCTGGGGCCAACGTCCTGACTTTC. This gives the protein CASSDEVSGANVLTF.

The rearrangement links TRBV5-6 to TRBJ2-2, with TRBD1 matching over 7 bases. The V gene's germline CDR1 is SGHDT and CDR2 YYEEEE. The ends lost 3 bases at V and 6 bases at J; junction bases unmatched: 8. The CDR3 is made up of 15 amino acids. The CDR3 sequence is CASSSSTGRAGELFF. The CDR3 DNA follows: TGTGCCAGCAGCTCCTCGACAGGGCGGGCCGGGGAGCTGTTTTTT.

The chain carries TRBV2 and TRBJ1-2; 9 positions match TRBD1. CDR1 and CDR2 from the germline V gene are SNHLY and FYNNEI. Losses at the gene ends were 5 bases for V and 4 bases for J; bases not matched to a gene: 5. The CDR3 sequence is 14 residues long. The CDR3 reads CASSTQGALYGYTF. The CDR3 nucleotides read TGTGCCAGCAGTACACAGGGGGCCCTCTATGGCTACACCTTC. Full variable domain (missing parts from reference TRBV2 and TRBJ1-2): EPEVTQTPSHQVTQMGQEVILRCVPISNHLYFYWYRQILGQKVEFLVSFYNNEISEKSEIFDDQFSVERPDGSNFTLKIRSTKLEDSAMYFCASSTQGALYGYTFGSGTRLTVV.

This chain connects TRBV18 to TRBJ2-3; the match to TRBD1 covers 9 bases. Trimming removed 6 bases from V and 4 bases from J; junction bases left unmatched: 5. CDR1 KGHSH and CDR2 LQKENI come from the germline V gene. This CDR3 is built from 14 residues. The CDR3 region has the DNA TGTGCCAGCTCGGAAACAGGGGGCCCAGATACGCAGTATTTT. Translation gives CASSETGGPDTQYF. The whole variable domain, remainder taken from reference TRBV18 and TRBJ2-3, is NAGVMQNPRHLVRRRGQEARLRCSPMKGHSHVYWYRQLPEEGLKFMVYLQKENIIDESGMPKERFSAEFPKEGPSILRIQQVVRGDSAAYFCASSETGGPDTQYFGPGTRLTVL.